The 22 T cell receptor beta chains in this list originate from one sample, sequenced in a study of TIL therapy for anti-PD-1-resistant metastatic lung cancer. Sequencing used immunoSEQ v3. Generated by immunoSEQ multiplex PCR, the TCRdb table keeps only in-frame clones and is missing some. The sample has approximately 95,000 clones; 65% are singletons. The time point: pre-treatment sample, taken before nivolumab and TIL therapy. Most excised metastases sampled were pleural nodules or supraclavicular lymph nodes. Sequenced material: tumor tissue, taken at baseline. These receptors originate from a person between 30 and 79 years old with non-small cell lung cancer.

V usage is TRBV6-2 or TRBV6-3 and J usage is TRBJ2-7, with 9 bases matching TRBD1. The CDR3 runs 16 residues. From germline, CDR1 is MNHEY and CDR2 SVGEGT. Unmatched junction bases numbered 9, after V lost 2 bases and J lost 4 bases. The DNA for the CDR3 is TGTGCCAGCAGTTACAGGTGGGACAGGGCGTTGTACGAGCAGTACTTC. Its protein product is CASSYRWDRALYEQYF.

The gene calls are TRBV2 and TRBJ1-2; D may be TRBD1 (5 bases). The germline V gene has CDR1 SNHLY and CDR2 FYNNEI. The CDR3 is made up of 14 amino acids. Trimming removed 3 bases at V and 7 bases at J, with 15 bases between. The CDR3 DNA is TGTGCCAGCAGTGAGGCCCGGGGGTTTGGTGGCTACACCTTC. Translation: CASSEARGFGGYTF. The complete variable domain, with remaining parts taken from reference TRBV2 and TRBJ1-2, reads EPEVTQTPSHQVTQMGQEVILRCVPISNHLYFYWYRQILGQKVEFLVSFYNNEISEKSEIFDDQFSVERPDGSNFTLKIRSTKLEDSAMYFCASSEARGFGGYTFGSGTRLTVV.

The genes are TRBV18 and TRBJ2-5, with D unclear. The CDR3 totals 14 residues. In germline, CDR1 is KGHSH, CDR2 LQKENI. Deletions cut 1 base from V and 2 bases from J, with 8 bases between. This CDR3 is CASSPLGRQETQYF. The DNA of the CDR3 is TGTGCCAGCTCACCACTGGGCAGACAAGAGACCCAGTACTTC.

This chain joins TRBV15 and TRBJ2-7; tentatively, D is TRBD2 (6 bases). The germline CDR1 and CDR2 sequences are LNHNV and YYDKDF (reference sequence). The CDR3 consists of 18 residues. V lost 2 bases to trimming and J lost 3 bases, with 23 bases between them. CDR3 sequence (DNA): TGTGCCACCAGCAGACTCCGGGGGACGGCTCAAGGGGTCTACGAGCAGTACTTC. As protein: CATSRLRGTAQGVYEQYF. Full variable domain (outside the CDR3, taken from reference TRBV15 and TRBJ2-7): DAMVIQNPRYQVTQFGKPVTLSCSQTLNHNVMYWYQQKSSQAPKLLFHYYDKDFNNEADTPDNFQSRRPNTSFCFLDIRSPGLGDTAMYLCATSRLRGTAQGVYEQYFGPGTRLTVT.

This chain connects TRBV11-2 to TRBJ2-3; D possibly corresponds to TRBD1 (6 bases). From germline, CDR1 is SGHAT and CDR2 FQNNGV. V was shortened by 4 bases and J by 1 base, with 15 bases between the two germline ends. The CDR3 runs to 16 residues. The CDR3 coding sequence is TGTGCCAGCAGCTCCCAAGGGGGAATGGGCACAGATACGCAGTATTTT. It encodes CASSSQGGMGTDTQYF.

This clone appeared a single time. The CDR3 nucleotides read TGTGCCAGCAGCTTACTGGGGTTGTTCTCAGATACGCAGTATTTT. Translating gives CASSLLGLFSDTQYF. The chain recombines TRBV11-2 with TRBJ2-3; D ambiguous. The V end was cut by 2 bases, the J end by 4 bases, with 13 bases between. Germline loops: CDR1 SGHAT, CDR2 FQNNGV. This CDR3 is 15 amino acids long.

The J gene is TRBJ1-2, the V gene TRBV4-3; tentatively, D is TRBD1 (5 bases). The V end was cut by 4 bases, the J end by 3 bases, with 12 bases between. This CDR3 is built from 14 residues. The germline V gene encodes CDR1 LGHNA and CDR2 YSLEER. CDR3: CASSPTRGDYGYTF. The CDR3 DNA reads as TGCGCCAGCAGCCCCACGCGGGGGGACTATGGCTACACCTTC.

CDR3 bases: TGCACCCCCCGTCGGACCGGGGAGCTGTTTTTT. As protein: CTPRRTGELFF. The rearrangement links TRBV1 to TRBJ2-2; the table's D call, TRBD2, has no DNA check behind it. TRBV1 is deemed a pseudogene. CDR3 length equals 11 residues.

The V call is TRBV11-2, the J call TRBJ2-4; D is perhaps TRBD2 (6 bases). Trimming left V 4 bases short and J 11 bases short, with 9 bases between. Germline V gives CDR1 SGHAT, CDR2 FQNNGV. The CDR3 is 11 residues long. CDR3 amino acids: CASSSREVQYF. The CDR3 bases are TGTGCCAGCAGCTCCAGGGAGGTTCAGTACTTC.

This chain joins TRBV7-9 and TRBJ1-2, with a possible D match to TRBD1 (5 bases). The germline CDR1 and CDR2 sequences are SEHNR and FQNEAQ (reference sequence). This CDR3 comprises 16 residues. The V end lost 1 base, the J end lost 0 bases, and 12 bases lay between the germline ends. CDR3 loop: CASSLGRGDTNYGYTF. The CDR3 DNA sequence: TGTGCCAGCAGCTTAGGGAGGGGCGACACTAACTATGGCTACACCTTC.

CDR3 protein: CASTTSGSYGYTF. CDR3 coding DNA: TGTGCCAGCACCACTTCGGGGTCCTATGGCTACACCTTC. The V and J genes are TRBV28 and TRBJ1-2; D call uncertain. The CDR3 contains 13 residues. The V gene's germline CDR1 is MDHEN and CDR2 SYDVKM. V gave up 7 bases and J gave up 4 bases, with 13 bases separating them.

CDR3 amino acids: CASSQDLGRGGREQYF. CDR3 nucleotides: TGTGCCAGCAGCCAAGATCTTGGGCGGGGGGGCAGAGAGCAGTACTTC. The chain carries TRBV3-1 (or the pseudogene TRBV3-2) and TRBJ2-7, with 9 bases matching TRBD2. The germline CDR1 and CDR2 sequences are LGHDT and YNNKEL (reference sequence). Trimming cost V 0 bases and J 7 bases; bases outside gene matches: 10. The CDR3 has 16 residues.

The rearrangement joins TRBV5-1 to TRBJ1-5; D uncertain. Germline-derived CDR1 and CDR2 are SGHRS and YFSETQ. The CDR3 runs to 14 residues. Trimming left V 4 bases short and J 7 bases short, with 15 bases between. The CDR3 bases are TGCGCCAGCAGCCCTACGTCCGAAGGCCAGCCCCAGCATTTT. Amino acids: CASSPTSEGQPQHF.

This clone was counted a few times. The J gene is TRBJ2-5, the V gene TRBV28; 8 nucleotides align to TRBD2. V dropped 4 bases and J dropped 5; count of bases not matched to a gene: 12. The germline CDR1 and CDR2 sequences are MDHEN and SYDVKM. The CDR3 has 16 amino acids. The CDR3 sequence: CASSYLPGGAAETQYF. CDR3 bases: TGTGCCAGCAGTTACCTACCGGGGGGGGCCGCCGAGACCCAGTACTTC.

This clone came up once. The rearrangement joins TRBV27 to TRBJ2-7; D may be TRBD1 (5 bases). Germline loops: CDR1 MNHEY, CDR2 SMNVEV (reference sequence). The CDR3 is 14 residues long. Deletions cut 4 bases from V and 0 bases from J, with 10 bases between. The CDR3 sequence: CASSWGGPSYEQYF. CDR3 nucleotide sequence: TGTGCCAGCAGTTGGGGCGGACCCTCCTACGAGCAGTACTTC.

The chain has TRBV27 and TRBJ2-5, with D possibly being TRBD2 (5 bases). Trimming shortened V by 5 bases and J by 5 bases, and 15 bases separated the two germline ends. Germline V lookup: CDR1 MNHEY, CDR2 SMNVEV (reference sequence). This CDR3 is built from 14 residues. The CDR3 reads CASSARVRGETQYF. DNA for the CDR3: TGTGCCAGCAGTGCCCGCGTGAGAGGGGAGACCCAGTACTTC.

The chain carries TRBV6-6 and TRBJ2-1; 8 bases match TRBD2. The CDR3 contains 15 residues. The J segment lost 6 bases and the V segment lost 7 bases, leaving 11 bases of the junction unmatched. Germline assignment: CDR1 MNHNY and CDR2 SVGAGI (reference sequence). CDR3 coding DNA: TGTGCCAGCACCAACGCCGGGACTAGGGGCAATGAGCAGTTCTTC. This gives the protein CASTNAGTRGNEQFF.

The CDR3 region has the DNA TGTGCCAGCAGCCCGACTAGATTAAGCACAGATACGCAGTATTTT. This sequence encodes CASSPTRLSTDTQYF. The chain is built from TRBV7-3 and TRBJ2-3; tentative D call: TRBD2 (6 bases). CDR1 is SGHTA, CDR2 FQGTGA, per germline. Trimming stripped 5 bases from V and 0 bases from J, with 12 bases between. The CDR3 loop spans 15 amino acids.

This clone was detected only a few times. This chain connects TRBV18 to TRBJ1-1, with TRBD1 matching 7 bases. The CDR3 is 16 amino acids. V shed 2 bases, J shed 0 bases, and the junction held 6 bases outside the gene matches. Germline CDR1 and CDR2: KGHSH and LQKENI. The CDR3 coding sequence is TGTGCCAGCTCACCAATGGGGACAGATCTGAACACTGAAGCTTTCTTT. Translation gives CASSPMGTDLNTEAFF.

The V and J genes are TRBV7-8 and TRBJ2-7, with TRBD2 matching over 11 bases. Looked up from germline, CDR1 is SGHVS and CDR2 is FQNEAQ. Trimming cost V 6 bases and J 7 bases; bases outside gene matches: 8. The CDR3 length is 14 residues. The CDR3 DNA reads as TGTGCCAGCAGGGGGGCTAGCGGGAGGCAAGAGCAGTACTTC. Protein: CASRGASGRQEQYF.

This clone was seen only a few times. The chain is built from TRBV5-1 and TRBJ1-3, with 8 bases aligning to TRBD1. This CDR3 spans 16 amino acids. Germline V CDR1 and CDR2: SGHRS, YFSETQ. J was trimmed by 2 bases and V by 3 bases; bases with no gene match: 7. The CDR3 DNA sequence: TGCGCCAGCAGCTCCGAGGGGACAGGCACTGGAAACACCATATATTTT. Amino acids: CASSSEGTGTGNTIYF. Based on the CDR3 plus reference TRBV5-1 and TRBJ1-3, the full variable domain is KAGVTQTPRYLIKTRGQQVTLSCSPISGHRSVSWYQQTPGQGLQFLFEYFSETQRNKGNFPGRFSGRQFSNSRSEMNVSTLELGDSALYLCASSSEGTGTGNTIYFGEGSWLTVV.

The genes are TRBV19 and TRBJ2-3; D remains unclear. Trimming took 3 bases from V and 6 from J, leaving 10 bases between them. Germline assignment: CDR1 LNHDA and CDR2 SQIVND (reference sequence). This CDR3 is built from 13 residues. The CDR3 bases are TGTGCCAGTAGTATTTCACTATTGGATACGCAGTATTTT. This codes for CASSISLLDTQYF.